This TCR beta chain was profiled in a study of T cell repertoires in cytomegalovirus infection (dated 2019 in TCRdb). Some background on the complete study: Peptide stimulations targeted recently identified HLA-C-restricted CMV epitopes, whose presentation resists viral immunomodulation, together with well-studied HLA-B-restricted epitopes. The HLA type of each donor mattered for the analysis, because public TCR beta signatures pointed to carriage of CMV infection along with the matching HLA type. Broader findings and caveats from the paper: The ex vivo response was dominated by HLA-C-restricted CMV-specific TCR beta clonotypes, which also provided the single most frequent clonotype in two of eight donors. Carriers of CMV infection plus the relevant HLA type were discriminated by the cumulative frequency of public TCR beta family members in the study cohort and in an independent roughly 340-donor cohort.

The treatment or condition label on this specimen signifies: in vitro stimulation with specific CMV peptide epitopes to enrich CMV-specific T cells. There are a few counts of this clonotype. Its antigen is still unknown. The record has no base qualities; no much larger clone is one base away. The CDR3 has 13 amino acids, counting the end cysteine and phenylalanine. The retained sequence is limited to the CDR3, 39 bases, with the frame set at the first base. Sequences DFQATT (CDR1) and SNEGSKA (CDR2) are obtained from the germline V gene (reference sequence). V is trimmed back by 3 bases and J by 4 bases, and the junction contains 3 bases that no gene match accounts for. The sequencing machine was an Illumina HiSeq 1500. The public reads were reanalyzed by TCRdb: fastp trimming at Q25, MiXCR alignment, in-frame beta chains only. A single entry per CDR3 protein holds the most common genes and DNA from its merged rows. Within this sample are around 95,000 distinct CDR3 sequences, with about 29% of them counted one time only. The ten most abundant clones make up around 68% of the sample.

The chain is made from TRBV20-1 and TRBJ2-1, and TRBD2 aligns with 7 junction nucleotides. The sample here was CD8+ T cells from cultured PBMCs, taken from culture after CMV antigen stimulation. This clonotype was sampled from a human donor in good health (CMV status not recorded). Some clones in this sample may be carry-over from other donors' samples. The CDR3 protein sequence reads: CSASRTRYNEQFF. The nucleotide sequence is TGCAGTGCTAGTCGGACTAGGTACAATGAGCAGTTCTTC.